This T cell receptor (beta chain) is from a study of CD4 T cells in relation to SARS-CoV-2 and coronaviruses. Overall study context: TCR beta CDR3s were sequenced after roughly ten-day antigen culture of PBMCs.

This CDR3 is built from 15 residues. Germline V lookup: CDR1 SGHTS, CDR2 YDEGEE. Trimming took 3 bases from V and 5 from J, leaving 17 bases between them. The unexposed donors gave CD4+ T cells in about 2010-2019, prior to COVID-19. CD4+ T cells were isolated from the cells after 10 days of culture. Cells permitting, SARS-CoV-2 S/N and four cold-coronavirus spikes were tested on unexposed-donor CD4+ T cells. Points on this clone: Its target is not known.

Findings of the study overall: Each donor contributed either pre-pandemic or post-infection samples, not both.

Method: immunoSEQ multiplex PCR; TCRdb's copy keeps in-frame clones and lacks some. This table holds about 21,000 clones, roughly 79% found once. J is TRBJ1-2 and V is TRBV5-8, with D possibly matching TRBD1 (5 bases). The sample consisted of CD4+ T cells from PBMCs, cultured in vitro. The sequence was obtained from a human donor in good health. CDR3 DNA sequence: TGTGCCAGCAGCTCTGGTGGGGCAGAGTGGTATGGCTACACCTTC. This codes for CASSSGGAEWYGYTF.